The TCR beta chain described here comes from a study of blood T cell repertoires in COVID-19. At the level of the study: Samples came from the United States, Italy and Spain, spanning acute and convalescent COVID-19.

V was pared by 1 base and J by 5 bases, with 12 bases between. Germline CDR1 and CDR2: GTSNPN and SVGIG (reference sequence). This CDR3 comprises 14 residues. TCRdb's copy holds only in-frame clones and misses some; the assay was immunoSEQ multiplex PCR. The sample holds about 300,000 clones, about 93% seen once. The receptor comes from a woman in her 30s with COVID-19, enrolled during active disease. The sample taken for sequencing was peripheral blood. J is TRBJ1-5 and V is TRBV30; no reliable D call. CDR3 sequence reads: CAWSGTGFDQPQHF. CDR3 nucleotides: TGTGCCTGGAGTGGTACCGGGTTCGATCAGCCCCAGCATTTT.